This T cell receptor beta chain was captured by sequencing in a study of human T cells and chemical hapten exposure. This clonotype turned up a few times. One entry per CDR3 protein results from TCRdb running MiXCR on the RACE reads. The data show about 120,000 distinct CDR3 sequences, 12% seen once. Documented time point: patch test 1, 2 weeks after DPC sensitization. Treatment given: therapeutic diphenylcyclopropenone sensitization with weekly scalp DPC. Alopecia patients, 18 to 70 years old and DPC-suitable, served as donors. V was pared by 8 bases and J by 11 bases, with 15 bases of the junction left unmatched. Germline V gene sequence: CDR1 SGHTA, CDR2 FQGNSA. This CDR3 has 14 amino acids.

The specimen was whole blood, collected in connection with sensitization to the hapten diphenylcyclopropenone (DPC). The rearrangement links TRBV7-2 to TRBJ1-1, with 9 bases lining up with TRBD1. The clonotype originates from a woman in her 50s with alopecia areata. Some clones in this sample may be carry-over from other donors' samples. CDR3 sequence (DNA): TGTGCCAGCCGGCGCACACAGGGGGCCCCCCGCGCTTTCTTT. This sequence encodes CASRRTQGAPRAFF.